The 18 T cell receptor beta chains below were found in one sample sequenced in a study of T cells after yellow fever vaccination. TCRdb itself ran the 5' RACE reads through MiXCR, one entry per CDR3 protein. In the table there are some 160,000 distinct CDR3 sequences, approximately 10% of which are singletons. Sequenced here: CD8+ T cells sorted from PBMCs, sampled 45 days after the yellow fever booster vaccination. The receptors shown here come from a man aged 18 to 29 who received the YFV17D yellow fever vaccine.

This clonotype has ten or more counts. The rearrangement joins TRBV4-3 to TRBJ1-5; 7 bases are shared with TRBD1. The CDR3 is made up of 16 amino acids. Germline loops: CDR1 LGHNA, CDR2 YSLEER. The junction had 6 bases not matched to a gene; V was cut back by 0 bases and J by 4 bases. As DNA, the CDR3 is TGCGCCAGCAGCCAAGATCGGACAGGATTAAATCAGCCCCAGCATTTT. This sequence encodes CASSQDRTGLNQPQHF.

The rearrangement joins TRBV6-5 to TRBJ2-3, with TRBD2 matching 8 bases. V lost 8 bases to trimming and J lost 5 bases; unmatched junction nucleotides: 6. The CDR3 length is 13 residues. CDR1 MNHEY and CDR2 SVGAGI come from the germline V gene. The CDR3 DNA follows: TGTGCCAGCCGAAGAGCGGGGGAAGATACGCAGTATTTT. This encodes CASRRAGEDTQYF.

The genes are TRBV12-3 or TRBV12-4 and TRBJ2-7; D is undetermined. The CDR3 sequence is 15 residues long. With 4 bases removed from V and 3 bases from J, the gap between germline ends came to 16 bases. This chain's CDR3 is CASSSLSPGNYEQYF. CDR3 sequence (DNA): TGTGCCAGCAGTTCCTTAAGTCCTGGGAACTACGAGCAGTACTTC.

This clonotype was counted only a few times. The chain has TRBV15 and TRBJ2-7, with 7 bases fitting TRBD1. Germline values: CDR1 LNHNV, CDR2 YYDKDF (reference sequence). The CDR3 has 12 amino acids. V lost 6 bases and J lost 3; bases outside the gene matches: 2. This chain's CDR3 is CATRRTGYEQYV. The CDR3 DNA is TGTGCCACCAGGAGGACAGGCTACGAGCAGTACGTC.

The genes are TRBV7-9 and TRBJ2-2; the D gene is possibly TRBD2 (6 bases). The germline gives CDR1 SEHNR, CDR2 FQNEAQ (reference sequence). Trimming took off 5 bases at V and 7 bases at J, with 11 bases between the two ends. The CDR3 loop spans 13 amino acids. The CDR3 DNA follows: TGTGCCAGCAGCAAGCACGGGGGCGGGGAGCTGTTTTTT. The encoded protein is CASSKHGGGELFF.

This chain joins TRBV7-9 and TRBJ2-3; possible D gene TRBD2, 5 bases. The germline gives CDR1 SEHNR, CDR2 FQNEAQ (reference sequence). The CDR3 loop spans 14 amino acids. V shed 8 bases and J shed 1 base, with 13 bases lying between them. CDR3 coding DNA: TGTGCCAGCGAACGAGGGTCTCGCACAGATACGCAGTATTTT. It yields the protein CASERGSRTDTQYF.

This clonotype has only a few counts. The chain employs TRBV7-9 and TRBJ1-1; 9 bases align to TRBD1. Germline values: CDR1 SEHNR, CDR2 FQNEAQ (reference sequence). J gave up 4 bases and V 5 bases, and 8 bases lay outside the gene matches. This CDR3 region has 15 residues. CDR3 region: CASSPGQGGVTEAFF. In DNA form, the CDR3 reads TGTGCCAGCAGCCCGGGACAGGGAGGGGTCACTGAAGCTTTCTTT.

This clonotype was detected only a few times. The V and J genes are TRBV7-9 and TRBJ2-2; D remains ambiguous. V was pared by 5 bases and J by 6 bases, with 7 bases between. Germline-derived CDR1 and CDR2 are SEHNR and FQNEAQ (reference sequence). There are 12 residues in the CDR3. The CDR3 here is CASSALAGELFF. The CDR3 DNA follows: TGTGCCAGCAGCGCTTTGGCCGGGGAGCTGTTTTTT.

This chain uses TRBV7-9 with TRBJ2-1; TRBD2 matches 11 bases. The V gene end was trimmed by 6 bases and the J gene end by 0 bases; junction bases not matched to a gene: 7. Germline V gives CDR1 SEHNR, CDR2 FQNEAQ (reference sequence). This CDR3 has 17 residues. CDR3: CASSQIAGGNSYNEQFF. The CDR3 DNA is TGTGCCAGCAGTCAGATAGCGGGGGGGAACTCCTACAATGAGCAGTTCTTC.

This chain's CDR3 is CASSLVRSPLHF. As DNA, the CDR3 is TGTGCCAGCAGCTTAGTACGGTCACCCCTCCACTTT. This chain connects TRBV7-9 to TRBJ1-6; no reliable D call. CDR3 length: 12 residues. Between the trimmed V and J ends, which lost 1 base and 10 bases, there was a span of 5 bases. The V gene's germline CDR1 is SEHNR and CDR2 FQNEAQ (reference sequence).

This clonotype was seen a few times. The chain's CDR3 is CASSQDPSGGGNEQFF. DNA for the CDR3: TGCGCCAGCAGCCAAGATCCAAGCGGGGGTGGCAATGAGCAGTTCTTC. The chain employs TRBV4-1 and TRBJ2-1, with 8 positions matching TRBD2. The length of the CDR3 is 16 residues. The germline V gene encodes CDR1 MGHRA and CDR2 YSYEKL. Trimming cost V 0 bases and J 6 bases; bases outside gene matches: 7.

This rearrangement joins TRBV4-2 to TRBJ2-1; tentatively, D is TRBD2 (6 bases). Trimming pared 1 base from V and 8 bases from J, leaving 18 bases between. The CDR3 covers 16 residues. The germline gives CDR1 LGHNA, CDR2 YNFKEQ. CDR3 region: CASSQVVGGSRDEQFF. CDR3 in DNA: TGTGCCAGCAGCCAAGTTGTGGGGGGTAGCCGCGATGAGCAGTTCTTC.

In its sample, this clonotype was seen many times. The V and J genes are TRBV2 and TRBJ2-2; D may match TRBD1 or TRBD2 (5 bases each). Deletions cut 5 bases from V and 4 bases from J, with 11 bases between. The CDR3 contains 14 residues. Germline assignment: CDR1 SNHLY and CDR2 FYNNEI. The CDR3 bases are TGTGCCAGCAGTCCGGGACGGGGCACCGGGGAGCTGTTTTTT. Translation: CASSPGRGTGELFF.

The chain recombines TRBV5-1 with TRBJ2-7; possibly TRBD2 for D (6 bases). Germline V CDR1 and CDR2: SGHRS, YFSETQ. V was clipped by 1 base and J by 2 bases, with 16 bases between them. This CDR3 is 16 amino acids long. CDR3 residues: CASSLMETRLAYEQYF. For the CDR3, the DNA is TGCGCCAGCAGCTTGATGGAGACCCGACTAGCCTACGAGCAGTACTTC.

V usage is TRBV7-6 and J usage is TRBJ2-1, with D possibly being TRBD1 (5 bases). The CDR3 runs to 16 residues. Trimming shortened V by 0 bases and J by 3 bases, and 12 bases separated the two germline ends. The germline V gene has CDR1 SGHVS and CDR2 FNYEAQ. CDR3: CASSLAPAGYYNEQFF. The CDR3 coding sequence is TGTGCCAGCAGCTTAGCCCCGGCAGGGTACTACAATGAGCAGTTCTTC. The full variable domain, with the rest looked up from reference TRBV7-6 and TRBJ2-1, is GAGVSQSPRYKVTKRGQDVALRCDPISGHVSLYWYRQALGQGPEFLTYFNYEAQQDKSGLPNDRFSAERPEGSISTLTIQRTEQRDSAMYRCASSLAPAGYYNEQFFGPGTRLTVL.

This clonotype was counted a few times. The chain links TRBV6-2 or TRBV6-3 to TRBJ2-2; 12 bases agree with TRBD2. Looked up from germline, CDR1 is MNHEY and CDR2 is SVGEGT. With 2 bases clipped from V and 0 bases from J, the junction kept 7 bases outside the gene matches. CDR3 length: 19 amino acids. CDR3 protein: CASSYEGTSGGPNTGELFF. CDR3 DNA: TGTGCCAGCAGTTACGAGGGAACTAGCGGGGGGCCGAACACCGGGGAGCTGTTTTTT.

The J gene is TRBJ2-3, the V gene TRBV7-6; TRBD2 matches at 10 bases. CDR1 is SGHVS and CDR2 is FNYEAQ in the germline V gene. J lost 4 bases, V lost 5 bases, and 9 bases had no gene match. CDR3 length equals 16 residues. DNA for the CDR3: TGTGCCAGCAGCCCGAGCGGGGGGGCCCGAGCAGATACGCAGTATTTT. Encoded protein: CASSPSGGARADTQYF.

A few counts support this clonotype. J is TRBJ2-5 and V is TRBV4-3; D assignment may be TRBD1 or TRBD2 (5 bases each). Germline V gives CDR1 LGHNA, CDR2 YSLEER. V was pared by 0 bases and J by 4 bases, with 15 bases between. The CDR3 is made up of 16 amino acids. The CDR3 nucleotides read TGCGCCAGCAGCCAAGATCGAGGGGTCGGCTTAGAGACCCAGTACTTC. It specifies CASSQDRGVGLETQYF.